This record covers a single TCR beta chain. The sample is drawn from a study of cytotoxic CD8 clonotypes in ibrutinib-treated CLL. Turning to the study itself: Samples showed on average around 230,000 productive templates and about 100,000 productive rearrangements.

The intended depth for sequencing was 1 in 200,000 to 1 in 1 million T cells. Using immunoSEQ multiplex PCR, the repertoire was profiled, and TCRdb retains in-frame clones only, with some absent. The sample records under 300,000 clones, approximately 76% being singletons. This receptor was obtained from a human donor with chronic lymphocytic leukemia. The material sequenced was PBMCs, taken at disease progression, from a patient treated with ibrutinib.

The CDR3 nucleotides are TGCGCCAGCAGCCAGATACAGGGAAGCGATCAGCCCCAGCATTTT. This translates into CASSQIQGSDQPQHF. The chain uses TRBV4-1 and TRBJ1-5, with D perhaps TRBD1 (6 bases). This CDR3 has 15 amino acids. Germline CDR1 is MGHRA and CDR2 is YSYEKL. The ends were cut back, 3 bases at V and 5 bases at J, with 14 bases in the middle.